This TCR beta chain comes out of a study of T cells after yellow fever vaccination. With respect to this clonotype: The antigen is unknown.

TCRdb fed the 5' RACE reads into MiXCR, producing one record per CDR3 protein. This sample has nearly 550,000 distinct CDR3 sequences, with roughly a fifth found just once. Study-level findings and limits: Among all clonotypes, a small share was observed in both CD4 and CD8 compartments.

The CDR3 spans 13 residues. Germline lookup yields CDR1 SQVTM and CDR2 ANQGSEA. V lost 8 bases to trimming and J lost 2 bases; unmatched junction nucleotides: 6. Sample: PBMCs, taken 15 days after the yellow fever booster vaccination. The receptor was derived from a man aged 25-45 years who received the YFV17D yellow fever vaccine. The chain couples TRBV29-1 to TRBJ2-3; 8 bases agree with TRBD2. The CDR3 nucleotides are TGCAGCCTCTGGACTAGCTACACAGATACGCAGTATTTT. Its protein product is CSLWTSYTDTQYF.